This section outlines one TCR beta chain sequence together with its context. Antigen specificity is unknown. Each sample gave at least 6.5 million isolated PBMCs. For the second PCR, which ran for roughly 6 to 11 cycles, a sample-barcoded 5' primer and a J-beta primer mix were used. TCRdb reanalysed the 5' RACE reads using MiXCR and keeps one entry per CDR3 protein. The sample has over 500,000 distinct CDR3 sequences; about 27% are singletons. The source of the sample is a study of blood T cells in healthy people across ages. CDR1 and CDR2 (germline): DFQATT, SNEGSKA (reference sequence). Trimming left V 7 bases short and J 8 bases short, with 8 bases between. This CDR3 spans 9 amino acids. Study-wide results and caveats: A greater number of naive CD4+ cells and higher diversity distinguished long-lived donors from aged donors.

These data are also associated with another study on T cells of mothers and their children.

This clonotype was sampled from a boy between 2 and 10 years old in good health. The chain has TRBV20-1 and TRBJ1-2; a possible D gene is TRBD1 (6 bases). The specimen was blood. CDR3 loop: CSDREGYTF. As DNA, the CDR3 is TGCAGTGACAGGGAAGGCTACACCTTC.